A selection of T cell receptor beta chains follows, all from one sample in a study of blood T cell repertoires in COVID-19. Some clones are missing from TCRdb's copy, which holds only in-frame ones; the method was immunoSEQ multiplex PCR. In the table there are some 52,000 clones, approximately 84% of which are singletons. The specimen was peripheral blood. The source of these receptors is a human donor with active COVID-19. The donor label of this sample is uncertain. Each CDR3 is given without its conserved first and last residue.

v_call cdr3_aa
TRBV3-1/TRBV3-2 ASSQDRPPQGPRNSPLH
TRBV20-1 SASLGAGYTGELF
TRBV5-5 ASSLAASGGRSYEQY
TRBV18 ASSPFEGWGYT
TRBV5-1 ASSLNPSLVNTEAF
TRBV29-1 SVENPRTGGSYEQY
TRBV7-2 ASSLDSEQF
TRBV15 ATSGITGLAGGRTGELF
TRBV5-4 ASSLGEGGVTDTQY
TRBV7-9 ASSLSGGYSPLH
TRBV5-5 ASSLSGTGVYGYT
TRBV9 ASSLGLLDTEAF
TRBV5-1 ASSFDNFGYT
TRBV7-8 ASSGRTGRPGASSYEQY
TRBV28 ASSLPGGSGELF
TRBV7-2 ASSSGLGGGFGYT
TRBV18 ASSPATSYEQY
TRBV7-9 ATTTLRTDEQY
TRBV19 ASSQGTGYAF
TRBV29-1 SAGGLRDTQY